This T cell receptor beta chain derives from a study of monozygotic twins with inflammatory bowel disease. Study-wide results and limits: There was no support for any single strong signal or clonotype associated with IBD. Twins with IBD had fewer clonotypes in common with others than healthy twins, particularly during disease activity.

Germline CDR1 DFQATT, CDR2 SNEGSKA (reference sequence). The CDR3 spans 11 residues. Regarding this clonotype: Its target is not known.

Whole blood supplied total RNA, and T cells were not sorted. UMIs that included a 6-nucleotide sample barcode were added by template switching, which took place during cDNA synthesis. For each CDR3 protein, TCRdb gives one entry from its re-call of the 5' RACE reads, without DNA. This sample's clone table lists approximately 400,000 distinct CDR3 sequences. The genes are TRBV20-1 and TRBJ2-7; the D call of TRBD1 rests on TCRdb alone, since no DNA is present to check it. The sequenced sample was blood. The TCR comes from a human donor with ulcerative colitis or Crohn's disease, or a healthy co-twin of an affected twin (not recorded which). The CDR3 region is CSAPRQYEQYF.